The rows below give T cell receptor beta chains drawn from one sample of a study of CD8 T cells in Susac syndrome. TCRdb reprocessed the immunoSEQ multiplex PCR reads via MiXCR and lists one record per CDR3 protein. The repertoire includes some 200,000 distinct CDR3 sequences, 92% of them detected once, and roughly 0.13% sits in the top ten. The sample comprised CD8+ T cells from PBMCs. Every receptor here comes from a human donor with multiple sclerosis. The CDR3 runs from the conserved cysteine through the conserved F or W. The D gene is left open where the match is weak. Clone size, where shown, is once, few, many, or a class for clones that have expanded.

TRBV9,NA,TRBJ1-1,NA,CASSRTPNTEAFF,TGTGCCAGCAGCCGGACACCTAACACTGAAGCTTTCTTT
TRBV5-4,NA,TRBJ1-1,TRBD1,CASSLQMGQEAFF,TGTGCCAGCAGCTTGCAGATGGGACAGGAAGCTTTCTTT
TRBV4-1,NA,TRBJ2-7,TRBD2,CASSPRAGGGNEQYF,TGCGCCAGCAGCCCCAGGGCGGGAGGGGGAAACGAGCAGTACTTC
TRBV4-1,NA,TRBJ2-7,TRBD2,CASSQGRTSGSYEQYF,TGCGCCAGCAGCCAGGGAAGGACTAGCGGGAGCTACGAGCAGTACTTC
TRBV2,NA,TRBJ1-1,NA,CASSESGTGNFRGNTEAFF,TGTGCCAGCAGTGAGTCCGGGACTGGAAATTTCAGGGGTAACACTGAAGCTTTCTTT
TRBV15,NA,TRBJ2-7,NA,CATSREAEQYF,TGTGCCACCAGCAGAGAAGCCGAGCAGTACTTC
TRBV18,NA,TRBJ2-7,NA,CASSPGPSRGYEQYF,TGTGCCAGCTCACCCGGACCCTCAAGGGGCTACGAGCAGTACTTC
TRBV5-6,NA,TRBJ2-6,NA,CASSLGGVTGSPGANVLTF,TGTGCCAGCAGCTTGGGTGGGGTAACCGGTAGCCCTGGGGCCAACGTCCTGACTTTC
TRBV5-1,NA,TRBJ2-7,NA,CASGPESYEQYF,TGCGCCAGCGGCCCGGAGAGCTACGAGCAGTACTTC
TRBV5-1,NA,TRBJ2-1,NA,CASRGLFRDEQFF,TGCGCCAGCCGGGGCCTCTTTCGAGATGAGCAGTTCTTC
TRBV7-9,NA,TRBJ2-2,NA,CASSPRVGLNTGELFF,TGTGCCAGCAGCCCTAGAGTGGGGCTAAACACCGGGGAGCTGTTTTTT
TRBV20-1,NA,TRBJ2-1,TRBD1,CSARPFRDRGLNEQFF,TGCAGTGCTAGACCCTTCCGGGACAGGGGGCTCAATGAGCAGTTCTTC
TRBV27,NA,TRBJ1-3,NA,CASSLSQAGNTIYF,TGTGCCAGCAGTTTATCACAGGCGGGAAACACCATATATTTT
TRBV7-9,NA,TRBJ2-7,TRBD1,CASKEDGTGYHEQYF,TGTGCCAGCAAAGAGGACGGGACAGGGTACCACGAGCAGTACTTC
TRBV4-3,NA,TRBJ2-5,NA,CASSLRGTAAETQYF,TGCGCCAGCAGCCTCAGGGGTACGGCGGCGGAGACCCAGTACTTC
TRBV3-1,NA,TRBJ2-7,TRBD1,CASSQEGGFLEQYF,TGTGCCAGCAGCCAAGAAGGGGGCTTTCTCGAGCAGTACTTC
TRBV5-6,NA,TRBJ2-1,TRBD2,CASSVGLGVDEQFF,TGTGCCAGCAGCGTGGGACTAGGTGTCGATGAGCAGTTCTTC
TRBV6-2/TRBV6-3,NA,TRBJ2-2,TRBD1,CTSSKRQGHGELFF,TGTACCAGCAGTAAACGACAGGGGCACGGGGAGCTGTTTTTT
TRBV27,once,TRBJ2-3,TRBD1,CASSLSGGWDTQYF,TGTGCCAGCAGTCTATCAGGGGGTTGGGATACGCAGTATTTT
TRBV13,NA,TRBJ2-2,NA,CASSPAGQGTGELFF,TGTGCCAGCAGCCCCGCCGGGCAGGGAACCGGGGAGCTGTTTTTT
TRBV13,NA,TRBJ2-5,TRBD2,CASSLEGRGGRAETQYF,TGTGCCAGCAGCTTAGAAGGTCGCGGGGGTCGGGCGGAGACCCAGTACTTC
TRBV29-1,NA,TRBJ1-1,NA,CSALIVDTDTEAFF,TGCAGCGCCCTGATCGTGGACACCGACACTGAAGCTTTCTTT
TRBV2,NA,TRBJ1-1,NA,CASRGGLMNTEAFF,TGTGCCAGCAGGGGGGGCCTCATGAACACTGAAGCTTTCTTT
TRBV5-1,NA,TRBJ2-7,TRBD2,CASSPGGGSGEQYF,TGCGCCAGCAGCCCGGGGGGGGGATCAGGCGAGCAGTACTTC